The source of this T cell receptor beta chain is a study of Ad26.COV2.S vaccination and SARS-CoV-2 variants (dated by TCRdb to 2020 to 2023). Context from the whole study: Vaccine-arm donors were drawn from COV1001, a multicentre, randomized, double-blind, placebo-controlled phase I-IIa trial of Ad26.COV2.S in healthy adults. Investigators remained blinded to trial group allocation during experiments and outcome assessment. TCRbeta repertoire sequencing served as the tool for gauging how specific and how broad the SARS-CoV-2-reactive T cell receptors were following Ad26.COV2.S vaccination. Ad26.COV2.S was given intramuscularly at 5x10^10 or 1x10^11 viral particles, as a single shot or as two shots 56 days apart. Trial participants were randomized into five groups of five, in which low-dose or high-dose Ad26.COV2.S was given once or twice, or placebo was given on both occasions. The TCR-sequenced set comprised about 32 samples: around 20 Ad26.COV2.S vaccine recipients, 5 placebo recipients and 8 SARS-CoV-2 convalescent individuals. Overall study results and their limits: Vaccine and placebo recipients had similar non-spike TCR breadth, a finding consistent with the vaccine containing only spike. The authors noted that total T cell responses may have been underestimated by the TCR breadth and depth analyses. Substantial breadth of spike-specific CD8+ and CD4+ T cell responses was reported after vaccination. Comparing responses between vaccine doses or regimens was not something the study was powered to do. Spike-specific TCR breadth was higher in Ad26.COV2.S recipients than in placebo recipients (P = 0.0014).

In light of the paper, this sample's treatment or condition label describes: some 19 received Ad26.COV2.S at low or high dose, single or two shots; 5 received placebo; per-sample allocation not given. For vaccine and placebo recipients, repertoires were sequenced using samples collected on day 63 after the first injection. Between 29 July and 7 August 2020, Cohort 1b enrolled around 25 adults aged 18-55 years at one site in Boston, USA. Ad26.COV2.S was a replication-incompetent adenovirus type 26 vector expressing a prefusion-stabilized SARS-CoV-2 spike protein from the original Wuhan strain. As encoded in the germline V gene, CDR1 is SGHDN while CDR2 is FVKESK. The junction carries 14 bases between V and J, which are trimmed by 4 bases and 8 bases respectively. The CDR3 has 13 amino acids, counting the end cysteine and phenylalanine. This entry keeps only the CDR3 DNA: 39 bases, framed from base 1.

TCRbeta CDR3 regions were sequenced with the immunoSEQ Assay. After extraction, genomic DNA underwent amplification by bias-controlled multiplex PCR, followed by high-throughput sequencing. As for how the authors treated the data: Collapsing and filtering of sequences were performed to quantify the absolute abundance of each unique TCRbeta CDR3 region. T cell fraction was estimated by normalizing TCRbeta template counts to usable DNA, which was measured by amplifying reference genes present in all nucleated cells. Repertoire TCRs were annotated as SARS-CoV-2-specific when V gene, CDR3 amino acid sequence and J gene were exactly matched to a known reactive TCR set. The reference SARS-CoV-2 TCR set was derived from MIRA and filtered for enrichment in COVID-19-positive ImmuneCODE repertoires, a step that removed public or cross-reactive TCRs. Using the MIRA antigens, annotated TCRs were further analysed by specific ORF or by position within an ORF. Depth was the summed frequency of annotated unique rearrangements, while breadth was defined as annotated unique rearrangements over total unique productive rearrangements. Two-sided Wilcoxon rank-sum tests were used to compare TCR breadth between groups. TCRdb stores this immuneACCESS table with in-frame sequences only. Part of the clones is absent; in the studies checked, under half of the shortfall reflects unresolved V genes, and no reason is known for the rest. The D gene and trimming were derived from the DNA, and the V and J assignments and clone size from that table. Within this sample are hundreds of thousands of clones, with approximately 89% of them counted one time only. The ten most abundant clones make up about 3.1% of the sample.

Of note for this clone: The antigen it recognizes is unknown. Nothing much larger sits one base from this clone, and base qualities are not available.

The source material was peripheral blood, sampled in a trial of Ad26.COV2.S vaccine versus placebo. This sequence uses TRBV14 and TRBJ1-2, with no reliable assignment of the D segment. The clonotype was recovered from a person between 18 and 59 years old who received the Ad26.COV2.S COVID-19 vaccine or a placebo. The CDR3 sequence is CASSPRTGDGYTF. Here is the DNA: TGTGCCAGCAGCCCCCGGACCGGAGACGGCTACACCTTC.